This T cell receptor (beta chain) appears in the sequencing data of a study of OX40 agonist ivuxolimab in advanced cancers. Study summary: Patients received ivuxolimab, an agonistic anti-OX40 (CD134) antibody.

Using immunoSEQ multiplex PCR, the repertoire was profiled, and TCRdb retains in-frame clones only, with some absent. The sample lists over 55,000 clones; 90% to 95% were seen once. Trimming took off 3 bases at V and 1 base at J, with 1 base between the two ends. This CDR3 has 11 residues. The germline CDR1 and CDR2 sequences are SGHNT and YYREEE (reference sequence). Note on this clone: The same CDR3 arises from other DNA sequences in this sample as well.

Here the sequenced sample was CD4+ or CD8+ T cells sorted from blood, taken in a trial of the OX40 agonist ivuxolimab. This clonotype was sampled from an adult with an advanced solid tumor such as melanoma, head and neck, liver or kidney cancer. The chain links TRBV5-4 to TRBJ2-5; no firm D call. As DNA, the CDR3 is TGTGCCAGCAGCTCCCAAGAGACCCAGTACTTC. It encodes CASSSQETQYF. The entire variable domain, with the rest obtained from reference TRBV5-4 and TRBJ2-5, is as follows: ETGVTQSPTHLIKTRGQQVTLRCSSQSGHNTVSWYQQALGQGPQFIFQYYREEENGRGNFPPRFSGLQFPNYSSELNVNALELDDSALYLCASSSQETQYFGPGTRLLVL.